The 11 T cell receptor beta chains listed next were all sequenced from one sample in a study of technical replicates of blood from a few donors. Here immunoSEQ multiplex PCR was the method, and the copy in TCRdb shows in-frame clones only, minus some. The table has under 55,000 clones, around 96% seen once; the top ten hold 0.35% to 0.45%. The sample was T cells isolated from PBMCs. The receptors come from a human donor in good health.

V is TRBV6-4 and J is TRBJ2-2; TRBD2 aligns across 12 bases. CDR1 and CDR2 (germline): MRHNA, SNTAGT. V lost 4 bases, J lost 4 bases, and 4 bases stayed unmatched. CDR3 length: 16 residues. CDR3 bases: TGTGCCAGCAGTGCTCTAGCGGGAGGGCCCACCGGGGAGCTGTTTTTT. This encodes CASSALAGGPTGELFF.

The chain couples TRBV4-2 to TRBJ2-2; 8 positions match TRBD1. Losses at the gene ends were 3 bases for V and 5 bases for J; bases not matched to a gene: 11. Germline V gene sequence: CDR1 LGHNA, CDR2 YNFKEQ. CDR3 length equals 17 residues. CDR3 region: CASSQDFTGGRTGELFF. DNA for the CDR3: TGTGCCAGCAGCCAGGACTTTACAGGGGGTAGAACCGGGGAGCTGTTTTTT.

The gene calls are TRBV4-2 and TRBJ1-2; a weak D match, TRBD1 (6 bases). Between the trimmed V and J ends, which lost 2 bases and 3 bases, there was a span of 13 bases. Germline V gene sequence: CDR1 LGHNA, CDR2 YNFKEQ. The CDR3 extends over 15 amino acids. CDR3 DNA: TGTGCCAGCAGCCAAAGGTCAGGGGTCGACTATGGCTACACCTTC. Translating it yields CASSQRSGVDYGYTF.

The V call is TRBV27, the J call TRBJ1-2; possibly TRBD1 for D (6 bases). The CDR3 sequence is 13 residues long. V lost 2 bases to trimming and J lost 6 bases, with 10 bases between them. Germline V gene sequence: CDR1 MNHEY, CDR2 SMNVEV (reference sequence). The DNA of the CDR3 is TGTGCCAGCAGTTTAGTCCAGGGGAATGGCTACACCTTC. This codes for CASSLVQGNGYTF.

The chain recombines TRBV29-1 with TRBJ2-3, with D perhaps TRBD2 (5 bases). The ends were cut back, 1 base at V and 6 bases at J, with 14 bases in the middle. The CDR3 has 14 amino acids. The germline gives CDR1 SQVTM, CDR2 ANQGSEA. The CDR3 here is CSVEVGGSGDTQYF. CDR3 in DNA: TGCAGCGTTGAAGTAGGCGGGTCCGGGGATACGCAGTATTTT.

The chain links TRBV7-9 to TRBJ1-1; 9 nucleotides agree with TRBD1. The trim removed 5 bases at V and 1 base at J, leaving 2 bases unmatched. Per germline, CDR1 SEHNR and CDR2 FQNEAQ (reference sequence). The CDR3 covers 14 residues. The CDR3 protein is CASSVQGANTEAFF. The CDR3 bases are TGTGCCAGCAGCGTACAGGGGGCGAACACTGAAGCTTTCTTT.

This chain joins TRBV7-3 and TRBJ1-2; 9 bases agree with TRBD1. Germline V CDR1 and CDR2: SGHTA, FQGTGA. After removal of 5 bases from V and 4 bases from J, the junction contained 5 bases not matched to a gene. The CDR3 spans 14 residues. In nucleotides, the CDR3 is TGTGCCAGCAGCCCCACAGGGGGCACCTATGGCTACACCTTC. The encoded protein is CASSPTGGTYGYTF.

The V and J genes are TRBV7-8 and TRBJ2-1; TRBD1 matches at 10 bases. This CDR3 is 19 amino acids long. V lost 1 base to trimming and J lost 6 bases; unmatched junction nucleotides: 15. CDR1 is SGHVS and CDR2 is FQNEAQ in the germline V gene. This CDR3 is CASSLEKGSWDRGRNEQFF. CDR3 coding DNA: TGTGCCAGCAGCTTAGAAAAAGGGAGTTGGGACAGGGGTCGCAATGAGCAGTTCTTC.

The chain recombines TRBV19 with TRBJ2-7, with 10 bases identical to TRBD2. The CDR3 is 13 residues long. The trim removed 7 bases at V and 2 bases at J, leaving 2 bases unmatched. CDR1 LNHDA and CDR2 SQIVND come from the germline V gene (reference sequence). This CDR3 is CASTSGGTYEQYF. The CDR3, as DNA: TGTGCCAGTACTAGCGGGGGAACCTACGAGCAGTACTTC.

The chain carries TRBV4-3 and TRBJ2-7, with TRBD2 matching 8 bases. The germline V gene encodes CDR1 LGHNA and CDR2 YSLEER. The CDR3 totals 15 residues. V lost 4 bases to trimming and J lost 1 base; unmatched junction nucleotides: 6. The CDR3 coding sequence is TGCGCCAGCAGCCGTATAGCGGGACCTTCCTACGAGCAGTACTTC. This codes for CASSRIAGPSYEQYF.

V and J are TRBV7-2 and TRBJ2-3, with TRBD1 matching over 9 bases. The CDR3 length is 16 residues. Germline V lookup: CDR1 SGHTA, CDR2 FQGNSA. The J segment lost 4 bases and the V segment lost 5 bases, leaving 10 bases of the junction unmatched. As DNA, the CDR3 is TGTGCCAGCAGCCGTACAGGGGGCGCGATATCAGATACGCAGTATTTT. Translated, it gives CASSRTGGAISDTQYF.